Following are 24 T cell receptor beta chains from one sample sequenced in a study of graft-versus-host responses after intestinal transplantation. This table comes from immunoSEQ multiplex PCR, and its TCRdb copy is limited to in-frame clones, with some not included. The table has tens of thousands of clones, 70% to 90% seen once. Their target antigens are unknown. The sequencing used unstimulated CD8+ T cells sorted from spleen or lymph node cells, collected before intestinal transplant. All receptors come from a human donor who received an intestinal transplant.

The rearrangement joins TRBV5-6 to TRBJ2-7, with TRBD1 as a possible D gene (6 bases). V shed 6 bases and J shed 3 bases, with 19 bases lying between them. This CDR3 spans 15 amino acids. Per germline, CDR1 SGHDT and CDR2 YYEEEE. The CDR3 nucleotides read TGTGCCAGCACCCCGGCGATTGGACAGTTCTACGAGCAGTACTTC. This encodes CASTPAIGQFYEQYF.

This clone was seen a single time. The gene calls are TRBV9 and TRBJ1-1; no clear D gene. V was cut by 4 bases and J by 1 base, with 11 bases left in between. Germline-derived CDR1 and CDR2 are SGDLS and YYNGEE. CDR3 size: 14 residues. Here the CDR3 DNA reads TGTGCCAGCAGCCCCGGTAGCAGGAACACTGAAGCTTTCTTT. Encoded protein: CASSPGSRNTEAFF.

The gene calls are TRBV27 and TRBJ2-7; TRBD1 aligns across 9 bases. Trimming removed 5 bases from V and 5 bases from J; junction bases left unmatched: 7. Germline V gene data show CDR1 as MNHEY and CDR2 as SMNVEV (reference sequence). The CDR3 totals 14 residues. CDR3 loop: CASSLWTGDNEQYF. CDR3 nucleotide sequence: TGTGCCAGCAGTCTCTGGACAGGGGACAACGAGCAGTACTTC.

This clone was seen once. The CDR3 nucleotides are TGTGCCAGCAGCTTGGGACAGGGTCCCCTGTTATATGGCTACACCTTC. Amino acid sequence: CASSLGQGPLLYGYTF. The chain carries TRBV11-2 and TRBJ1-2; 9 nucleotides agree with TRBD1. This CDR3 comprises 16 residues. Looked up from germline, CDR1 is SGHAT and CDR2 is FQNNGV. The V gene end was trimmed by 3 bases and the J gene end by 5 bases; junction bases not matched to a gene: 10.

The chain links TRBV29-1 to TRBJ2-1, with TRBD2 matching over 7 bases. The trim removed 5 bases at V and 2 bases at J, leaving 6 bases unmatched. CDR1 and CDR2 (germline): SQVTM, ANQGSEA. The CDR3 covers 14 residues. In DNA form, the CDR3 reads TGCAGCGTTCCAGAGGGGACTACCTACAATGAGCAGTTCTTC. Protein: CSVPEGTTYNEQFF.

This chain connects TRBV4-1 to TRBJ1-2; no firm D call. CDR1 is MGHRA and CDR2 is YSYEKL in the germline V gene. This CDR3 is 16 amino acids long. V was cut by 0 bases and J by 0 bases, with 11 bases left in between. This CDR3 reads CASSQDGGPTNYGYTF. CDR3 sequence (DNA): TGCGCCAGCAGCCAAGATGGCGGCCCCACTAACTATGGCTACACCTTC.

V usage is TRBV2 and J usage is TRBJ2-7; 9 bases match TRBD1. Germline loops: CDR1 SNHLY, CDR2 FYNNEI. After removal of 1 base from V and 2 bases from J, the junction contained 3 bases not matched to a gene. This CDR3 contains 15 residues. CDR3 DNA: TGTGCCAGCAGTGAAGGCGGGACAGGGACCTACGAGCAGTACTTC. This gives the protein CASSEGGTGTYEQYF.

The chain links TRBV28 to TRBJ1-4; possibly TRBD1 for D (5 bases). The V end was cut by 7 bases, the J end by 4 bases, with 16 bases between. Per the germline V gene, CDR1 is MDHEN and CDR2 is SYDVKM. This CDR3 has 15 residues. CDR3 bases: TGTGCCAGCATGTTGTCAAGGGGTGGTAATGAAAAACTGTTTTTT. Its protein product is CASMLSRGGNEKLFF.

J is TRBJ2-5 and V is TRBV6-1, with 10 positions matching TRBD1. Trimming removed 6 bases from V and 1 base from J; junction bases left unmatched: 5. This CDR3 has 15 amino acids. The germline V gene encodes CDR1 MNHNS and CDR2 SASEGT. CDR3 amino acids: CASSWTGGSQETQYF. CDR3 bases: TGTGCCAGCAGCTGGACAGGGGGTTCCCAAGAGACCCAGTACTTC.

This clone was observed a few times. The genes are TRBV28 and TRBJ2-7; TRBD1 agrees at 9 bases. The germline V gene encodes CDR1 MDHEN and CDR2 SYDVKM. V was clipped by 2 bases and J by 2 bases; unmatched bases: 7. This CDR3 is built from 16 residues. The CDR3 spells CASSLIWWTGAYEQYF. The CDR3 DNA reads as TGTGCCAGCAGTTTAATTTGGTGGACAGGGGCCTACGAGCAGTACTTC.

The CDR3 sequence: CAIRQGSQPQHF. CDR3 in DNA: TGTGCCATCAGACAGGGGTCTCAGCCCCAGCATTTT. V gene TRBV28 combines with J gene TRBJ1-5, with 8 bases that match TRBD1. This CDR3 comprises 12 residues. After removal of 10 bases from V and 6 bases from J, the junction contained 5 bases not matched to a gene. Germline loops: CDR1 MDHEN, CDR2 SYDVKM.

This clone was found once. V and J are TRBV6-9 and TRBJ2-3, with 8 bases aligning to TRBD2. The germline V gene has CDR1 MNHGY and CDR2 SVAAGI. The CDR3 consists of 16 residues. The trim removed 3 bases at V and 0 bases at J, leaving 5 bases unmatched. Here the CDR3 DNA reads TGTGCCAGCAGTTACCCGAGACTAGCGAGCACAGATACGCAGTATTTT. It encodes CASSYPRLASTDTQYF.

The chain employs TRBV13 and TRBJ2-2; 7 bases map to TRBD2. CDR3 length: 14 amino acids. Germline V gene data show CDR1 as PRHDT and CDR2 as FYEKMQ (reference sequence). Trimming removed 5 bases from V and 6 bases from J; junction bases left unmatched: 6. CDR3 sequence: CASSRGLTAGELFF. CDR3 bases: TGTGCCAGCAGCCGGGGACTAACGGCCGGGGAGCTGTTTTTT.

The chain recombines TRBV28 with TRBJ1-5, with D tentatively TRBD1 (6 bases). V was shortened by 3 bases and J by 7 bases, with 7 bases between the two germline ends. The CDR3 loop spans 12 amino acids. Germline values: CDR1 MDHEN, CDR2 SYDVKM. The CDR3 protein is CASSFGGQPQHF. The DNA of the CDR3 is TGTGCCAGCAGTTTTGGGGGCCAGCCCCAGCATTTT.

The chain carries TRBV27 and TRBJ2-7; no firm D call. The CDR3 totals 13 residues. Germline V lookup: CDR1 MNHEY, CDR2 SMNVEV (reference sequence). The V end lost 6 bases, the J end lost 2 bases, and 11 bases lay between the germline ends. CDR3 sequence (DNA): TGTGCCAGCAGACAGTTGGCCACCTACGAGCAGTACTTC. This translates into CASRQLATYEQYF.

The CDR3 nucleotides read TGCAGCGTTCGCTTCCCGGACAGAAACACTGAAGCTTTCTTT. Translation: CSVRFPDRNTEAFF. This chain connects TRBV29-1 to TRBJ1-1; TRBD1 might be the D (6 bases). This CDR3 has 14 residues. Germline V gene sequence: CDR1 SQVTM, CDR2 ANQGSEA. Trimming shortened V by 5 bases and J by 2 bases, and 15 bases separated the two germline ends.

CDR3 sequence (DNA): TGTGCCAGTAGTGCCTCTTTGGGGGGGAAGGACATTCAGTACTTC. Translated: CASSASLGGKDIQYF. The V call is TRBV19, the J call TRBJ2-4; the match to TRBD2 covers 7 bases. The junction had 12 bases not matched to a gene; V was cut back by 5 bases and J by 8 bases. The germline gives CDR1 LNHDA, CDR2 SQIVND (reference sequence). The CDR3 runs 15 residues.

V and J are TRBV2 and TRBJ2-3; TRBD2 might be the D (6 bases). Between the trimmed V and J ends, which lost 0 bases and 5 bases, there was a span of 15 bases. Per the germline V gene, CDR1 is SNHLY and CDR2 is FYNNEI. This CDR3 region has 16 residues. CDR3 protein: CASSEALTGVQDTQYF. CDR3 nucleotide sequence: TGTGCCAGCAGTGAAGCGTTAACGGGGGTCCAAGATACGCAGTATTTT.

V usage is TRBV6-1 and J usage is TRBJ2-5; TRBD1 agrees at 9 bases. After removal of 9 bases from V and 1 base from J, the junction contained 6 bases not matched to a gene. The germline V gene encodes CDR1 MNHNS and CDR2 SASEGT. The CDR3 is made up of 14 amino acids. CDR3: CASSTGGGQETQYF. In DNA form, the CDR3 reads TGTGCCAGTTCGACAGGGGGTGGCCAAGAGACCCAGTACTTC.

The chain carries TRBV20-1 and TRBJ2-5; D is undetermined. The CDR3 runs to 10 residues. V lost 5 bases and J lost 5, with 6 bases in between. From germline, CDR1 is DFQATT and CDR2 SNEGSKA (reference sequence). The CDR3 protein is CSAPRETQYF. The CDR3 bases are TGCAGTGCTCCCAGGGAGACCCAGTACTTC.

The rearrangement joins TRBV7-9 to TRBJ2-3; 10 nucleotides match TRBD2. Germline CDR1 and CDR2: SEHNR and FQNEAQ (reference sequence). The V gene end was trimmed by 5 bases and the J gene end by 3 bases; junction bases not matched to a gene: 8. CDR3 size: 16 residues. The CDR3: CASSSGTSVITDTQYF. The CDR3 coding sequence is TGTGCCAGCAGCAGCGGGACTAGCGTAATAACAGATACGCAGTATTTT.

The chain recombines TRBV7-2 with TRBJ2-7; 9 positions agree with TRBD2. V trimming: 6 bases; J trimming: 5 bases; junction bases outside the gene matches: 8. The CDR3 has 14 residues. CDR1 is SGHTA and CDR2 is FQGNSA in the germline V gene. CDR3 in amino acids: CASRARGGDDEQYF. DNA of the CDR3: TGTGCCAGCAGGGCCCGCGGGGGGGACGACGAGCAGTACTTC.

V and J are TRBV9 and TRBJ2-7; 9 positions match TRBD1. This CDR3 is 15 amino acids long. Trimming removed 5 bases from V and 2 bases from J; junction bases left unmatched: 8. Germline values: CDR1 SGDLS, CDR2 YYNGEE. CDR3 loop: CASSPTGGITYEQYF. The CDR3 bases are TGTGCCAGCAGTCCGACAGGGGGAATCACCTACGAGCAGTACTTC.

The CDR3 region is CASSAGTGAYEQYF. The DNA for the CDR3 is TGTGCCAGCAGCGCCGGGACAGGTGCCTACGAGCAGTACTTC. The rearrangement links TRBV27 to TRBJ2-7, with TRBD1 identical over 8 bases. CDR1 and CDR2 (germline): MNHEY, SMNVEV (reference sequence). The CDR3 is 14 amino acids. J lost 2 bases, V lost 6 bases, and 6 bases had no gene match.